Listed here are 22 T cell receptor beta chains from one sample, sequenced in a study of breast tumors, draining lymph nodes, adjacent tissues. TCRdb re-derived calls from the multiplex PCR reads in MiXCR, one entry per CDR3 protein. The table includes about 14,000 distinct CDR3 sequences, around three fifths detected once. The specimen sequenced was tumor-adjacent breast tissue. The receptors here all came from a female donor with breast cancer. Some clones in this sample may be carry-over from other donors' samples.

This clonotype showed up just once. This chain links TRBV20-1 with TRBJ2-3; D tentatively reads TRBD1 or TRBD2 (5 bases each). Per the germline V gene, CDR1 is DFQATT and CDR2 is SNEGSKA (reference sequence). The CDR3 has 17 amino acids. Trimming left V 5 bases short and J 0 bases short, with 21 bases between. This chain's CDR3 is CSAWNSGRTTSTDTQYF. The CDR3 DNA sequence: TGCAGTGCTTGGAACTCGGGACGGACAACTAGCACAGATACGCAGTATTTT.

The chain has TRBV9 and TRBJ2-1; D is undetermined. V was trimmed by 3 bases and J by 9 bases, leaving 10 bases between them. Germline V gene lookup returns CDR1 SGDLS and CDR2 YYNGEE. The CDR3 loop spans 12 amino acids. The CDR3 reads CASSDGSTEQFF. The CDR3 nucleotides are TGTGCCAGCAGCGATGGTAGTACTGAGCAGTTCTTC.

The V call is TRBV5-6, the J call TRBJ1-5; 11 bases match TRBD1. The germline V gene encodes CDR1 SGHDT and CDR2 YYEEEE. V lost 4 bases to trimming and J lost 3 bases; unmatched junction nucleotides: 6. The length of the CDR3 is 16 residues. The CDR3 loop reads CASSEGTGGYNQPQHF. CDR3 nucleotides: TGTGCCAGCAGCGAGGGGACAGGGGGTTACAATCAGCCCCAGCATTTT.

V usage is TRBV6-5 and J usage is TRBJ1-5; D gene unclear. V lost 5 bases, J lost 0 bases, and 11 bases lay in between. In germline, CDR1 is MNHEY, CDR2 SVGAGI. The CDR3 has 15 amino acids. The DNA for the CDR3 is TGTGCCAGCAGTCCGACATCCAATAGCAATCAGCCCCAGCATTTT. Translation: CASSPTSNSNQPQHF.

In this sample, this clonotype turned up a few times. This chain uses TRBV5-1 with TRBJ2-7; D unresolved. The germline V gene has CDR1 SGHRS and CDR2 YFSETQ. The CDR3 spans 14 residues. V gave up 0 bases and J gave up 4 bases, with 11 bases separating them. CDR3 nucleotide sequence: TGCGCCAGCAGCTTGGCAGGAGAGCCTTACGAGCAGTACTTC. Protein product: CASSLAGEPYEQYF.

This clonotype was seen many times. The V and J genes are TRBV24-1 and TRBJ2-5; TRBD2 matches 9 bases. The J segment lost 3 bases and the V segment lost 5 bases, leaving 18 bases of the junction unmatched. Germline V gene data show CDR1 as KGHDR and CDR2 as SFDVKD. The CDR3 length is 19 residues. CDR3 sequence (DNA): TGTGCCACCAGTGCCAACCCGGCTACGCCTAGCGGGAATAAAGAGACCCAGTACTTC. Amino acid sequence: CATSANPATPSGNKETQYF.

The chain recombines TRBV20-1 with TRBJ1-2, with a weak D call TRBD1 (5 bases). Trimming stripped 5 bases from V and 4 bases from J, with 14 bases between. Germline CDR1 DFQATT, CDR2 SNEGSKA (reference sequence). CDR3 length: 13 amino acids. In DNA, the CDR3 is TGCAGTGCTCGAGCGGGACGACCCTATGGCTACACCTTC. Translation gives CSARAGRPYGYTF.

This clonotype was counted a few times. The J gene is TRBJ2-1, the V gene TRBV20-1; D not resolved. Germline V CDR1 and CDR2: DFQATT, SNEGSKA (reference sequence). Deletions cut 1 base from V and 2 bases from J, with 3 bases between. This CDR3 is 12 amino acids long. CDR3 protein: CSARATYNEQFF. The DNA of the CDR3 is TGCAGTGCTAGAGCAACCTACAATGAGCAGTTCTTC.

The chain carries TRBV7-3 and TRBJ2-7; 13 bases are a match to TRBD2. Germline lookup yields CDR1 SGHTA and CDR2 FQGTGA. The trim removed 7 bases at V and 5 bases at J, leaving 20 bases unmatched. CDR3 length equals 19 residues. CDR3 amino acids: CASTSQTSGRGLVFHEQYF. The DNA of the CDR3 is TGTGCCAGCACCTCCCAAACTAGCGGGAGGGGATTGGTATTCCACGAGCAGTACTTC.

In its sample, this clonotype was seen many times. The rearrangement links TRBV5-8 to TRBJ2-3, with D tentatively TRBD1 (6 bases). The germline V and J ends were trimmed by 0 bases and 4 bases, with 9 bases remaining between them. Germline V gene data show CDR1 as SGHTS and CDR2 as YDEGEE. The CDR3 covers 14 residues. This CDR3 is CASSLVGASDTQYF. The DNA of the CDR3 is TGTGCCAGCAGCTTGGTGGGGGCGTCAGATACGCAGTATTTT.

This clonotype was recorded many times. The V and J genes are TRBV4-2 and TRBJ1-1, with a tentative D call TRBD1 (5 bases). The germline V gene has CDR1 LGHNA and CDR2 YNFKEQ. Trimming shortened V by 2 bases and J by 3 bases, and 16 bases separated the two germline ends. CDR3 size: 16 residues. The CDR3 sequence: CASSQQFGREYTEAFF. CDR3 in DNA: TGTGCCAGCAGCCAACAGTTCGGCAGGGAATACACTGAAGCTTTCTTT.

This chain uses TRBV20-1 with TRBJ2-7; TRBD2 matches 9 bases. This CDR3 is 13 amino acids long. With V trimmed by 5 bases and J by 1 base, 3 bases remained unmatched. Germline loops: CDR1 DFQATT, CDR2 SNEGSKA (reference sequence). CDR3 in amino acids: CSARAGGSYEQYF. DNA for the CDR3: TGCAGTGCTCGTGCGGGGGGGTCCTACGAGCAGTACTTC.

This clonotype is large in the sample. The chain employs TRBV11-2 and TRBJ2-2; 7 bases fit TRBD2. Germline V gene data show CDR1 as SGHAT and CDR2 as FQNNGV. The junction had 6 bases not matched to a gene; V was cut back by 6 bases and J by 5 bases. The CDR3 extends over 14 amino acids. CDR3 protein: CASRWEGETGELFF. For the CDR3, the DNA is TGTGCCAGCAGGTGGGAGGGTGAGACCGGGGAGCTGTTTTTT.

This clonotype was recorded a few times. This may stem from a read error, because a much larger clone lies one nucleotide away. The chain combines TRBV6-5 with TRBJ2-1; D gene uncertain. In germline, CDR1 is MNHEY, CDR2 SVGAGI. The length of the CDR3 is 13 residues. CDR3 amino acids: CASSPQSYSEQFF. For the CDR3, the DNA is TGTGCCAGCAGTCCCCAGTCCTACAGTGAGCAGTTCTTC.

This clonotype was seen at least ten times. A single base separates this from a much larger clone, so it may be a read error. The gene calls are TRBV20-1 and TRBJ1-2; 9 bases map to TRBD1. This CDR3 is 15 amino acids long. In germline, CDR1 is DFQATT, CDR2 SNEGSKA (reference sequence). V shed 3 bases and J 4 bases; nucleotides not matched to a gene: 9. The CDR3 spells CSARDLTGGPYGYTF. For the CDR3, the DNA is TGCAGTGCTAGGGATCTCACAGGGGGCCCCTATGGCTACACCTTC.

Ten or more counts support this clonotype. This chain joins TRBV11-2 and TRBJ2-3; D is possibly TRBD2 (6 bases). V lost 5 bases and J lost 3, with 12 bases in between. The germline gives CDR1 SGHAT, CDR2 FQNNGV. This CDR3 is 14 amino acids long. CDR3 nucleotide sequence: TGTGCCAGCAGCCCCCAAGGAGGGACAGATACGCAGTATTTT. Translating it yields CASSPQGGTDTQYF. Variable domain in full (rest from reference TRBV11-2 and TRBJ2-3): EAGVAQSPRYKIIEKRQSVAFWCNPISGHATLYWYQQILGQGPKLLIQFQNNGVVDDSQLPKDRFSAERLKGVDSTLKIQPAKLEDSAVYLCASSPQGGTDTQYFGPGTRLTVL.

With respect to this clonotype: The junction differs from germline at one of its ends, possibly a read error. The rearrangement joins TRBV24-1 to TRBJ2-3; 10 nucleotides match TRBD2. Germline CDR1 KGHDR, CDR2 SFDVKD. The CDR3 consists of 17 residues. In DNA, the CDR3 is TGTGCCACCAGTGACTACCTAGCGGGAGACGGGACGGATACGCGGTATTTT. Encoded protein: CATSDYLAGDGTDTRYF.

As to this clonotype: A much larger clonotype is one base distant, so this may be a read error. The chain employs TRBV29-1 and TRBJ1-2; D is perhaps TRBD1 (5 bases). Germline V gene sequence: CDR1 SQVTM, CDR2 ANQGSEA. This CDR3 is built from 14 residues. The CDR3 DNA sequence: TGCGGCGTTGGGTCCACAGGTGATAACTATGGCTACACCTTC. Translated, it gives CGVGSTGDNYGYTF.

The chain links TRBV20-1 to TRBJ2-1, with TRBD2 matching over 10 bases. The CDR3 covers 14 residues. Germline loops: CDR1 DFQATT, CDR2 SNEGSKA (reference sequence). Trimming took 5 bases from V and 1 from J; bases not matched to a gene: 2. CDR3 in DNA: TGCAGTGCTGGTAGCGGGAGGTCCTACAATGAGCAGTTCTTC. This gives the protein CSAGSGRSYNEQFF.

This clonotype was counted a single time. The chain joins TRBV20-1 to TRBJ1-2, with D hard to call. Trimming took 1 base from V and 7 from J, leaving 10 bases between them. Germline V gene sequence: CDR1 DFQATT, CDR2 SNEGSKA (reference sequence). The CDR3 is 12 amino acids. The CDR3 loop is CSARVPSSGYTF. The CDR3 DNA is TGCAGTGCTAGAGTTCCCAGTAGTGGCTACACCTTC.

This clonotype turned up a few times. This chain links TRBV20-1 with TRBJ1-3, with 10 bases that match TRBD1. Germline CDR1 DFQATT, CDR2 SNEGSKA (reference sequence). The CDR3 has 16 amino acids. V gave up 1 base and J gave up 0 bases; unmatched junction bases: 3. The CDR3 sequence is CSARAGTGVSGNTIYF. CDR3 nucleotide sequence: TGCAGTGCTAGAGCCGGGACAGGGGTCTCTGGAAACACCATATATTTT.

The CDR3 region is CASSLIRRGREEQYF. CDR3 nucleotides: TGTGCCAGCAGCTTAATACGTAGGGGTCGTGAGGAGCAGTACTTC. The chain is built from TRBV7-8 and TRBJ2-7; a possible D gene is TRBD1 (5 bases). V shed 2 bases and J shed 7 bases, with 18 bases lying between them. Germline V gene data show CDR1 as SGHVS and CDR2 as FQNEAQ. The CDR3 runs 15 residues.